Listed here are 4 T cell receptor beta chains from one sample, sequenced in a study of T cell responses to AZD1222 COVID-19 vaccine. Sequencing was performed with immunoSEQ multiplex PCR; in TCRdb, only in-frame clones are kept and a portion is missing. The table lists 130,000 or so clones, 91% of them singletons, with approximately 2% in the top ten. The sequencing here drew on peripheral blood, taken 28 days after the second AZD1222 dose. These receptors all stem from an adult who received the AZD1222 COVID-19 vaccine.

In its sample, this clone was seen once. J is TRBJ2-1 and V is TRBV6-2 or TRBV6-3, with 14 bases lining up with TRBD2. The CDR3 is 16 residues long. Germline V CDR1 and CDR2: MNHEY, SVGEGT. V was pared by 5 bases and J by 9 bases, with 9 bases of the junction left unmatched. Written as DNA, the CDR3 is TGTGCCAGCAGTAATGGACTAGCGGGAGGAATGGGTGAGCAGTTCTTC. Its protein product is CASSNGLAGGMGEQFF.

As for this clone: The CDR3 ends on some other residue instead of the conserved phenylalanine or tryptophan, so this is likely a read error. The DNA is omitted, as the CDR3 cannot be located on it reliably, and the CDR3 follows TCRdb's listing. CDR3 sequence: CASSLVGGDTLTL. This sequence joins TRBV7-2 and TRBJ2-7; TRBD1, the table's D call, lacks a check against the DNA. Germline CDR1 and CDR2: SGHTA and FQGNSA. The CDR3 numbers 13 amino acids, ends counted.

This clone was recorded only once. CDR3 residues: CASSFESPEAFF. As DNA, the CDR3 is TGTGCCAGCAGTTTTGAATCTCCTGAAGCTTTCTTT. The chain has TRBV12-3 or TRBV12-4 and TRBJ1-1; D call uncertain. Trimming cost V 3 bases and J 6 bases, with 8 bases left between them. This CDR3 contains 12 residues.

This clone was picked up a small number of times. This chain links TRBV3-1 (or the pseudogene TRBV3-2) with TRBJ1-1; D unresolved. There are 13 residues in the CDR3. CDR1 and CDR2 (germline): LGHDT, YNNKEL (reference sequence). Trimming took 8 bases from V and 0 from J, leaving 10 bases between them. For the CDR3, the DNA is TGTGCCAGCGGAGTCCACTTGAACACTGAAGCTTTCTTT. Its translation: CASGVHLNTEAFF.